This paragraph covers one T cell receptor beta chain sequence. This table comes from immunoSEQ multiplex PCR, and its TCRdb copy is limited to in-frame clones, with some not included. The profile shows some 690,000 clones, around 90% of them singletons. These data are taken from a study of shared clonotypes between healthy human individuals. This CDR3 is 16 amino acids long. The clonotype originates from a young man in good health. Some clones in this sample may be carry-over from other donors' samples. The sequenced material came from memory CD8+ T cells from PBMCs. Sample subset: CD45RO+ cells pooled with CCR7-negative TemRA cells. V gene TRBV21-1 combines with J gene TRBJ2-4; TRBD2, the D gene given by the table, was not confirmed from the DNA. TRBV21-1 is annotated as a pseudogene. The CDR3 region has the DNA TGTGCCAGCCCCTCAGGGGAGGGGGTGTCCAAAAACATTCAGTACTTC. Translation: CASPSGEGVSKNIQYF.